Sequencing of this T cell receptor beta chain was carried out in a study of cytomegalovirus exposure and HLA in healthy donors. Overall study context: The study's early data release held some 85 million unique TCRs from HLA-typed donors. Notes on the study in general: Several of the most significant clusters appeared, in a later analysis, to be linked to common viral pathogens.

As regards this clone: Its specificity is not known.

Among the donors, all were healthy bone marrow donors. It was with 60 Vbeta and 13 Jbeta primers that the PCR ran. Assay: immunoSEQ multiplex PCR; the TCRdb copy retains only in-frame clones and omits some. The sample carries over 150,000 clones, approximately 74% recorded once. The CDR3 consists of 14 residues. With V trimmed by 6 bases and J by 7 bases, 6 bases remained unmatched. CDR1 and CDR2 from the germline V gene are MDHEN and SYDVKM. This TCR was recovered from a man between 18 and 29 years old in good health and CMV-seronegative. Input material: PBMCs. The rearrangement uses TRBV28 and TRBJ2-1; 10 nucleotides line up with TRBD1. The CDR3 protein is CASRPGQGRNEQFF. The DNA of the CDR3 is TGTGCCAGCAGGCCGGGACAGGGGCGAAATGAGCAGTTCTTC.